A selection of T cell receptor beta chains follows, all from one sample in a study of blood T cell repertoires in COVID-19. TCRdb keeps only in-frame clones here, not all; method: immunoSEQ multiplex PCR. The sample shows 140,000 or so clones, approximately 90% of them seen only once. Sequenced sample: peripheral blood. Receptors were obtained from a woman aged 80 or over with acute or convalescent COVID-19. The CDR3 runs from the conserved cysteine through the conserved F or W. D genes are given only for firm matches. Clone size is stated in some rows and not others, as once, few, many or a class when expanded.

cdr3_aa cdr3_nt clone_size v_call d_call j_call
CASSRDRGHEKLFF TGCGCCAGCAGCCGGGACAGGGGGCACGAAAAACTGTTTTTT - TRBV5-1 TRBD1 TRBJ1-4
CASAFGASYNSPLHF TGTGCCAGCGCCTTTGGGGCATCGTATAATTCACCCCTCCACTTT once TRBV9 - TRBJ1-6
CASSPDRGNEKLFF TGTGCCAGCAGCCCCGACAGGGGAAATGAAAAACTGTTTTTT - TRBV2 TRBD1 TRBJ1-4
CASSGTGATGELFF TGTGCCAGCAGCGGGACAGGGGCCACCGGGGAGCTGTTTTTT once TRBV5-4 TRBD1 TRBJ2-2
CASSPFFEGDTQYF TGTGCCAGCAGCCCCTTTTTTGAGGGCGATACGCAGTATTTT - TRBV5-5 - TRBJ2-3
CASSKRGAGTDTQYF TGTGCCAGCAGCAAACGGGGAGCGGGGACAGATACGCAGTATTTT - TRBV21-1 - TRBJ2-3
CASSLPGTKGMYF TGTGCCAGCAGCTTACCGGGGACTAAAGGAATGTACTTC - TRBV11-2 TRBD2 TRBJ2-7
CASSVVTSGRINEQFF TGTGCCAGCAGCGTCGTTACTAGCGGGCGGATTAATGAGCAGTTCTTC - TRBV9 TRBD2 TRBJ2-1
CARGDSSGNTIYF TGTGCCCGAGGGGACAGCTCTGGAAACACCATATATTTT once TRBV30 TRBD1 TRBJ1-3
CASSMDRGSSYNSPLHF TGTGCCAGCAGCATGGACAGGGGGAGCTCCTATAATTCACCCCTCCACTTT - TRBV11-2 TRBD1 TRBJ1-6
CASSPDRALGYTF TGTGCCAGCAGCCCTGACAGGGCTTTGGGCTACACCTTC - TRBV12-3/TRBV12-4 TRBD1 TRBJ1-2
CASQGNGYTF TGTGCCAGCCAGGGGAATGGCTACACCTTC - TRBV9 - TRBJ1-2
CASSTLTGSYNEQFF TGCGCCAGCAGCACCCTTACGGGGTCCTACAATGAGCAGTTCTTC - TRBV5-1 - TRBJ2-1
CASSGIQGRAGNTIYF TGTGCCAGCAGTGGCATACAGGGTCGAGCTGGAAACACCATATATTTT - TRBV6-1 - TRBJ1-3
CASTKAGIYQPQHF TGTGCCAGCACCAAAGCGGGGATCTATCAGCCCCAGCATTTT - TRBV6-6 - TRBJ1-5
CASSHFGTGSNQPQHF TGTGCCAGCTCACACTTCGGGACAGGCAGCAATCAGCCCCAGCATTTT - TRBV18 TRBD1 TRBJ1-5
CASSDKGSEEKLFF TGTGCCAGCAGTGACAAGGGGTCGGAGGAAAAACTGTTTTTT - TRBV6-1 - TRBJ1-4
CASRSTGGSYGYTF TGCGCCAGCAGGAGCACAGGGGGCAGCTATGGCTACACCTTC once TRBV5-1 TRBD1 TRBJ1-2
CASSRRTGGKNTEAFF TGTGCCAGCAGCCGACGGACAGGGGGTAAGAACACTGAAGCTTTCTTT - TRBV7-9 TRBD1 TRBJ1-1
CASSEGRGRSYEQYF TGTGCCAGCAGCGAGGGCCGGGGTCGCTCCTACGAGCAGTACTTC - TRBV7-9 - TRBJ2-7
CASSYPLESGGTHVQETQYF TGTGCCAGCAGTTACCCCCTGGAAAGCGGGGGGACGCATGTACAAGAGACCCAGTACTTC - TRBV6-2/TRBV6-3 TRBD2 TRBJ2-5
CASSLVGTGGQETQYF TGCGCCAGCAGCTTGGTGGGGACAGGGGGCCAAGAGACCCAGTACTTC - TRBV5-1 TRBD1 TRBJ2-5
CASSLERRRTDTQYF TGTGCCAGCAGCTTAGAGAGGAGACGCACAGATACGCAGTATTTT - TRBV7-9 - TRBJ2-3
CASSLQGIGTIYF TGTGCCAGCAGTCTCCAGGGAATCGGCACCATATATTTT - TRBV12-3/TRBV12-4 - TRBJ1-3
CASSSSRQGHNEQFF TGTGCCAGCAGCTCCTCCCGACAGGGGCACAATGAGCAGTTCTTC - TRBV7-3 TRBD1 TRBJ2-1
CASSILDSNNEQFF TGTGCCAGTAGTATTTTGGACAGTAACAATGAGCAGTTCTTC - TRBV19 - TRBJ2-1
CASSLGGTVYNEQFF TGTGCCAGCAGCTTAGGGGGGACAGTATACAATGAGCAGTTCTTC once TRBV11-3 TRBD1 TRBJ2-1
CASSEAGRDFSPLHF TGTGCCAGCAGTGAAGCGGGCAGGGATTTTTCACCCCTCCACTTT - TRBV2 - TRBJ1-6
CASSTTGVGYTF TGCGCCAGCAGCACCACAGGGGTTGGCTACACCTTC - TRBV5-1 TRBD1 TRBJ1-2
CASSPGEGQPQHF TGTGCCAGCTCACCAGGTGAGGGTCAGCCCCAGCATTTT - TRBV18 - TRBJ1-5